This T cell receptor beta chain was sequenced for a study of T cells in Graves' hyperthyroidism and ophthalmopathy. Researchers took RNA transcripts and amplified the TCR beta CDR3 regions from them. A set of HTBI primers served as the primers for a first-round RT-PCR of the TCR CDR3. TCRdb reprocessed the multiplex PCR reads with MiXCR, giving one entry per CDR3 protein. The table has a few hundred thousand distinct CDR3 sequences, about a fifth seen once. This clonotype appeared many times. The sequencing input was blood. The sequence came from a woman aged 18-29 years with Graves' hyperthyroidism.

The CDR3 spells CASSSGAGPLAKNIQYF. The DNA for the CDR3 is TGCGCCAGCAGCTCTGGGGCAGGGCCCCTAGCCAAAAACATTCAGTACTTC. The V and J genes are TRBV5-1 and TRBJ2-4; D is possibly TRBD1 (5 bases). V was shortened by 3 bases and J by 0 bases, with 16 bases between the two germline ends. Looked up from germline, CDR1 is SGHRS and CDR2 is YFSETQ. CDR3 length: 17 amino acids.